This is a list of T cell receptor beta chains from one sample in a study of T cell responses to AZD1222 COVID-19 vaccine. Sequenced by immunoSEQ multiplex PCR; TCRdb stores in-frame clones only, minus some. The table shows some 190,000 clones, with roughly nine tenths occurring only once. This specimen was peripheral blood, taken 28 days after the second AZD1222 dose. These receptor sequences come from an adult who received the AZD1222 COVID-19 vaccine. CDR3s include the opening cysteine and the closing phenylalanine or tryptophan. The D gene is left open where the match is weak. Clone size is not always given. Where it is, it says once, few, many or a class for expanded clones.

D gene	CDR3 length	V gene	J gene	clone size	CDR3 DNA	CDR3 protein
NA	13	TRBV6-1	TRBJ2-7	NA	TGTGCCAGCAGTGAAACGGGGCTCTACGAGCAGTACTTC	CASSETGLYEQYF
NA	16	TRBV27	TRBJ1-6	NA	TGTGCCAGCAGTCCATCCCGGGTCGCCTTTAATTCACCCCTCCACTTT	CASSPSRVAFNSPLHF
TRBD1	17	TRBV6-2/TRBV6-3	TRBJ2-3	NA	TGTGCCAGCAGTCCCCACCCGGGACAGGGAGGACGAGATACGCAGTATTTT	CASSPHPGQGGRDTQYF
TRBD1	16	TRBV15	TRBJ2-7	NA	TGTGCCACCAGCGGGGGTTCGGGACAGGGTATTTACGAGCAGTACTTC	CATSGGSGQGIYEQYF
NA	15	TRBV6-5	TRBJ1-2	NA	TGTGCCAGCAGTTACGGTCAGGGGCGCGACTATGGCTACACCTTC	CASSYGQGRDYGYTF
TRBD1	15	TRBV27	TRBJ1-2	NA	TGTGCCAGCAGTTTACTTGGCCGGGACAGCGATGGCTACACCTTC	CASSLLGRDSDGYTF
NA	12	TRBV3-1/TRBV3-2	TRBJ2-3	NA	TGTGCCAGCAGCCAAGCCCTAAATACGCAGTATTTT	CASSQALNTQYF
NA	15	TRBV29-1	TRBJ2-2	few	TGCAGCGTTGGGCGACAGGGAGCGGGCACCGGGGAGCTGTTTTTT	CSVGRQGAGTGELFF
TRBD1	12	TRBV19	TRBJ1-5	few	TGTGCCAGTAGGACAGGGAAATCCGCCCAGCATTTT	CASRTGKSAQHF
NA	17	TRBV19	TRBJ1-3	NA	TGTGCCAGTAGCGCACTCCAGGGACGGGGCTCTGGAAACACCATATATTTT	CASSALQGRGSGNTIYF
NA	15	TRBV5-6	TRBJ1-2	NA	TGTGCCAGCGGGTTAAGGGGTCGATTTGACTATGGCTACACCTTC	CASGLRGRFDYGYTF
NA	14	TRBV3-1/TRBV3-2	TRBJ2-4	NA	TGTGCCAGCAGCCAGACGGGGGCCAAAAACATTCAGTACTTC	CASSQTGAKNIQYF
TRBD1	14	TRBV2	TRBJ1-1	NA	TGTGCCAGCAGAGACAGGGCCCGTTATACTGAAGCTTTCTTT	CASRDRARYTEAFF
NA	15	TRBV20-1	TRBJ2-1	NA	TGCAGTGCTAGTGGGGGTCAGTACATCTACAATGAGCAGTTCTTC	CSASGGQYIYNEQFF
TRBD1	13	TRBV5-1	TRBJ2-5	few	TGCGCCAGCAGCTTAGGGGGCGGGGAGACCCAGTACTTC	CASSLGGGETQYF
TRBD2	17	TRBV27	TRBJ2-3	NA	TGTGCCAGCAGTTACATAAGGCGGGAGCGAACAAGATATACGCAGTATTTT	CASSYIRRERTRYTQYF
NA	14	TRBV7-9	TRBJ2-6	NA	TGTGCCAGCAGCTTAGGGGCTGGGGCCAACGTCCTGACTTTC	CASSLGAGANVLTF
NA	15	TRBV10-3	TRBJ1-1	NA	TGTGCCATCAGTGAGTTAGGACAGCATAACACTGAAGCTTTCTTT	CAISELGQHNTEAFF
TRBD1	14	TRBV16	TRBJ1-5	NA	TGTGCCAGCAGCCATTCGGACAGGGCGGCGCCCCAGCATTTT	CASSHSDRAAPQHF
NA	16	TRBV24-1	TRBJ2-2	few	TGTGCCACCAGTGATCACCCAGCGGGCCGTCCCGGGGAGCTGTTTTTT	CATSDHPAGRPGELFF
NA	13	TRBV12-3/TRBV12-4	TRBJ1-5	NA	TGTGCCAGCAGTCCCGCCCACAATCAGCCCCAGCATTTT	CASSPAHNQPQHF
NA	14	TRBV27	TRBJ1-5	NA	TGTGCCAGCAGTTTGGCAGGCGCCAATCAGCCCCAGCATTTT	CASSLAGANQPQHF
TRBD1	15	TRBV4-3	TRBJ2-7	NA	TGCGCCAGCAGCCAAGAGGGACAGGTTGGGTACGAGCAGTACTTC	CASSQEGQVGYEQYF
NA	14	TRBV27	TRBJ2-1	NA	TGTGCCAGCAGTTTAATCGGGGGGCTCGGGGAGCAGTTCTTC	CASSLIGGLGEQFF